A selection of T cell receptor beta chains follows, all from one sample in a study of blood T cell repertoires in COVID-19. This table comes from immunoSEQ multiplex PCR, and its TCRdb copy is limited to in-frame clones, with some not included. Counted here are 35,000 to 45,000 clones, roughly four fifths occurring once; the ten biggest clones make up 42%. The source material was peripheral blood. Source of these receptors: a human donor in a cohort sampled during active or convalescent COVID-19. The donor label of this sample is uncertain. Each CDR3 is given with its conserved first and last residue. The order of the fields is V gene, D gene, clone size, J gene, CDR3 protein, CDR3 DNA. The D gene is left open where the match is weak. Only some rows state a clone size, as once, few, many or a class for expanded clones.

V: TRBV6-6
D: NA
size: NA
J: TRBJ2-3
CDR3: CASSYSSRADTQYF
DNA: TGTGCCAGCAGTTATTCTAGTCGTGCAGATACGCAGTATTTT

V: TRBV9
D: NA
size: NA
J: TRBJ2-6
CDR3: CASSADSSGANVLTF
DNA: TGTGCCAGCAGCGCTGACAGCTCTGGGGCCAACGTCCTGACTTTC

V: TRBV7-3
D: TRBD1
size: NA
J: TRBJ2-1
CDR3: CASSPRDRVYNEQFF
DNA: TGTGCCAGCAGCCCCCGGGACAGGGTCTACAATGAGCAGTTCTTC

V: TRBV10-3
D: NA
size: once
J: TRBJ1-1
CDR3: CASNSGRPGTEAFF
DNA: TGTGCCAGCAATTCGGGCAGGCCAGGGACTGAAGCTTTCTTT

V: TRBV19
D: NA
size: once
J: TRBJ1-1
CDR3: CASSMQGVNTEAFF
DNA: TGTGCCAGTAGTATGCAGGGTGTGAACACTGAAGCTTTCTTT

V: TRBV7-2
D: NA
size: few
J: TRBJ2-7
CDR3: CASSPSGARIYEQYF
DNA: TGTGCCAGCAGCCCAAGCGGAGCCCGAATCTACGAGCAGTACTTC

V: TRBV11-2
D: TRBD2
size: NA
J: TRBJ2-2
CDR3: CASSPSGGGTGELFF
DNA: TGTGCCAGCAGTCCTAGCGGTGGGGGGACCGGGGAGCTGTTTTTT

V: TRBV29-1
D: TRBD2
size: NA
J: TRBJ2-3
CDR3: CSGIKLAGRTDTQYF
DNA: TGCAGCGGGATCAAACTAGCGGGGCGCACAGATACGCAGTATTTT

V: TRBV3-1/TRBV3-2
D: TRBD2
size: few
J: TRBJ2-1
CDR3: CASGGGRSQFF
DNA: TGTGCCAGCGGAGGCGGGAGGTCGCAGTTCTTC

V: TRBV7-3
D: NA
size: NA
J: TRBJ2-1
CDR3: CASSPGVSSYNEQFF
DNA: TGTGCCAGCAGCCCCGGAGTAAGCTCCTACAATGAGCAGTTCTTC

V: TRBV12-5
D: TRBD1
size: NA
J: TRBJ2-7
CDR3: CASGWGTGNEQYF
DNA: TGTGCTAGTGGTTGGGGGACAGGAAACGAGCAGTACTTC

V: TRBV7-8
D: TRBD1
size: NA
J: TRBJ1-6
CDR3: CASSLGGQGDNSPLHF
DNA: TGTGCCAGCAGCTTAGGCGGACAGGGGGATAATTCACCCCTCCACTTT

V: TRBV6-5
D: NA
size: NA
J: TRBJ2-1
CDR3: CASRAGNAAFNEQFF
DNA: TGTGCCAGCAGGGCGGGGAATGCAGCCTTCAATGAGCAGTTCTTC

V: TRBV7-2
D: TRBD2
size: NA
J: TRBJ2-2
CDR3: CASSLASGGNTGELFF
DNA: TGTGCCAGCAGCTTGGCTAGCGGGGGGAACACCGGGGAGCTGTTTTTT

V: TRBV15
D: NA
size: NA
J: TRBJ1-1
CDR3: CATSRDSWTENTEAFF
DNA: TGTGCCACCAGCAGAGATTCATGGACAGAGAACACTGAAGCTTTCTTT

V: TRBV28
D: TRBD2
size: NA
J: TRBJ2-7
CDR3: CASSSRSGRVPYEQYF
DNA: TGTGCCAGCAGTTCCAGAAGCGGGAGGGTCCCCTACGAGCAGTACTTC

V: TRBV5-1
D: NA
size: NA
J: TRBJ2-2
CDR3: CASGSENGELFF
DNA: TGCGCCAGCGGGTCGGAGAACGGGGAGCTGTTTTTT

V: TRBV19
D: TRBD1
size: NA
J: TRBJ2-7
CDR3: CASSMTGSRGEQYF
DNA: TGTGCCAGTAGTATGACAGGGAGTAGGGGGGAGCAGTACTTC

V: TRBV7-8
D: NA
size: once
J: TRBJ1-2
CDR3: CASSSRSGTFYGYTF
DNA: TGTGCCAGCAGCTCACGGTCAGGGACATTCTATGGCTACACCTTC

V: TRBV2
D: TRBD2
size: NA
J: TRBJ2-3
CDR3: CASSGTRRGTDTQYF
DNA: TGTGCCAGCAGTGGGACTAGAAGGGGCACAGATACGCAGTATTTT

V: TRBV9
D: TRBD2
size: NA
J: TRBJ2-6
CDR3: CASSVGGTRANVLTF
DNA: TGTGCCAGCTCCGTCGGGGGGACGAGGGCCAACGTCCTGACTTTC

V: TRBV18
D: NA
size: NA
J: TRBJ2-2
CDR3: CASSPVGGQKIGELFF
DNA: TGTGCCAGCTCACCGGTCGGGGGACAGAAAATCGGGGAGCTGTTTTTT

V: TRBV6-5
D: NA
size: NA
J: TRBJ2-3
CDR3: CASSPNTDTQYF
DNA: TGTGCCAGCAGTCCTAACACAGATACGCAGTATTTT

V: TRBV19
D: TRBD1
size: NA
J: TRBJ1-5
CDR3: CASSIANRDRDELPQHF
DNA: TGTGCCAGTAGTATAGCGAACCGGGACAGGGACGAACTGCCCCAGCATTTT

V: TRBV7-2
D: TRBD1
size: NA
J: TRBJ2-7
CDR3: CASSVGQGRDEQYF
DNA: TGTGCCAGCAGCGTGGGACAGGGGCGAGACGAGCAGTACTTC

V: TRBV6-5
D: NA
size: NA
J: TRBJ1-2
CDR3: CASTGTGTSNYGYTF
DNA: TGTGCCAGCACCGGAACCGGGACATCTAACTATGGCTACACCTTC

V: TRBV7-9
D: NA
size: few
J: TRBJ1-3
CDR3: CASSIDRRGIYF
DNA: TGTGCCAGCAGCATTGACCGTAGAGGCATATATTTT

V: TRBV6-5
D: TRBD2
size: NA
J: TRBJ2-3
CDR3: CASSLVGGTDTQYF
DNA: TGTGCCAGCAGTTTGGTGGGGGGGACAGATACGCAGTATTTT

V: TRBV19
D: NA
size: NA
J: TRBJ1-5
CDR3: CASSTREQQPQHF
DNA: TGTGCCAGTAGTACCAGGGAACAGCAGCCCCAGCATTTT

V: TRBV7-8
D: TRBD1
size: NA
J: TRBJ1-3
CDR3: CASSLGQGAKGNTIYF
DNA: TGTGCCAGCAGCTTAGGCCAGGGGGCGAAAGGAAACACCATATATTTT

V: TRBV4-1
D: TRBD1
size: medium-sized
J: TRBJ1-5
CDR3: CASSQYDRGRNQPQHF
DNA: TGCGCCAGCAGCCAGTACGACAGGGGGAGAAATCAGCCCCAGCATTTT

V: TRBV7-2
D: TRBD2
size: NA
J: TRBJ2-1
CDR3: CASSYTRLAGNEQFF
DNA: TGTGCCAGCAGCTATACGAGACTAGCGGGCAATGAGCAGTTCTTC

V: TRBV5-1
D: NA
size: NA
J: TRBJ2-2
CDR3: CASSLATTANTGELFF
DNA: TGCGCCAGCAGCTTGGCGACGACAGCGAACACCGGGGAGCTGTTTTTT

V: TRBV11-2
D: NA
size: NA
J: TRBJ1-1
CDR3: CASSFVAGVSNTEAFF
DNA: TGTGCCAGCAGCTTTGTCGCAGGGGTCTCTAACACTGAAGCTTTCTTT

V: TRBV5-1
D: NA
size: NA
J: TRBJ1-4
CDR3: CASSSRGREDEKLFF
DNA: TGCGCCAGCAGCTCGAGAGGCAGGGAGGATGAAAAACTGTTTTTT

V: TRBV5-6
D: TRBD1
size: NA
J: TRBJ2-7
CDR3: CASSRQGESSYEQYF
DNA: TGTGCCAGCAGCCGGCAGGGGGAAAGCTCCTACGAGCAGTACTTC

V: TRBV5-1
D: TRBD1
size: NA
J: TRBJ2-7
CDR3: CASSIEQGGGEQYF
DNA: TGCGCCAGCAGCATAGAACAGGGGGGCGGCGAGCAGTACTTC

V: TRBV4-2
D: NA
size: NA
J: TRBJ2-1
CDR3: CASSQASRNEQFF
DNA: TGTGCCAGCAGCCAAGCTTCACGGAATGAGCAGTTCTTC

V: TRBV7-2
D: NA
size: NA
J: TRBJ2-1
CDR3: CASSFRDTYNEQFF
DNA: TGTGCCAGCAGCTTCCGGGACACGTACAATGAGCAGTTCTTC

V: TRBV7-6
D: NA
size: medium-sized
J: TRBJ2-3
CDR3: CASSLVASSSTDTQYF
DNA: TGTGCCAGCAGCTTAGTGGCTAGCTCGAGCACAGATACGCAGTATTTT

V: TRBV12-3/TRBV12-4
D: NA
size: NA
J: TRBJ1-1
CDR3: CASSSRGGTEAFF
DNA: TGTGCCAGCAGTTCCCGAGGAGGCACTGAAGCTTTCTTT

V: TRBV25-1
D: NA
size: NA
J: TRBJ2-3
CDR3: CASSDRSNTDTQYF
DNA: TGTGCCAGCAGTGACAGGTCTAACACAGATACGCAGTATTTT

V: TRBV20-1
D: NA
size: NA
J: TRBJ2-3
CDR3: CSARVSDTQYF
DNA: TGCAGTGCTAGAGTTTCGGATACGCAGTATTTT

V: TRBV7-2
D: TRBD1
size: NA
J: TRBJ1-6
CDR3: CASSARGTGASPLHF
DNA: TGTGCCAGCAGCGCCCGCGGGACAGGGGCTTCACCCCTCCACTTT

V: TRBV4-1
D: NA
size: NA
J: TRBJ2-1
CDR3: CASSRTGVQEQFF
DNA: TGCGCCAGCAGCCGGACGGGAGTTCAAGAGCAGTTCTTC

V: TRBV25-1
D: NA
size: NA
J: TRBJ2-2
CDR3: CASSGTRGNTGELFF
DNA: TGTGCCAGCAGTGGAACCAGGGGGAACACCGGGGAGCTGTTTTTT